The 20 T cell receptor beta chains in this list originate from one sample, sequenced in a study of CD8+ T cells in alopecia areata. Extraction of RNA preceded its reverse transcription into cDNA, which served as the sequencing template. Clones were read by immunoSEQ multiplex PCR, and TCRdb kept only the in-frame ones, dropping some. This repertoire shows about 200,000 clones, more than 30% found once; its top ten account for almost 0.5%. Treatment in this sample: oral pan-JAK inhibitor, 5-10 mg twice daily. Material: CD4+ T cells sorted from blood, obtained at week 34, from a patient treated with tofacitinib. The receptor source for this set is a human donor with alopecia areata.

There are a few counts of this clone. The V gene is TRBV6-5, the J gene TRBJ2-7, with D perhaps matching TRBD1 (6 bases). CDR3 length: 15 residues. Trimming stripped 0 bases from V and 2 bases from J, with 11 bases between. Per the germline V gene, CDR1 is MNHEY and CDR2 is SVGAGI. The CDR3 reads CASSYSGDTTYEQYF. DNA for the CDR3: TGTGCCAGCAGTTACTCTGGGGACACAACCTACGAGCAGTACTTC.

This CDR3 reads CASSLDTGAAEQYF. The CDR3, as DNA: TGCGCCAGCAGCTTGGATACAGGGGCGGCCGAGCAGTACTTC. The chain is built from TRBV5-1 and TRBJ2-7, with 7 bases lining up with TRBD1. The germline V gene encodes CDR1 SGHRS and CDR2 YFSETQ. The CDR3 has 14 residues. V dropped 0 bases and J dropped 6; count of bases not matched to a gene: 6.

The chain uses TRBV5-1 and TRBJ1-2; a weak D match, TRBD1 (5 bases). Trimming left V 3 bases short and J 6 bases short, with 12 bases between. The germline V gene has CDR1 SGHRS and CDR2 YFSETQ. The CDR3 is 13 residues long. The CDR3, as DNA: TGCGCCAGCAGCTACAGGTTAGGCGATGGCTACACCTTC. Translating gives CASSYRLGDGYTF.

The rearrangement uses TRBV7-3 and TRBJ1-2; D gene unclear. The V and J ends lost 1 base and 5 bases respectively, with 8 bases between them. This CDR3 contains 13 residues. Germline CDR1 SGHTA, CDR2 FQGTGA. The CDR3 is CASSLNPGYGYTF. The DNA for the CDR3 is TGTGCCAGCAGCTTAAACCCGGGATATGGCTACACCTTC.

The rearrangement uses TRBV29-1 and TRBJ1-2, with no clear D. CDR1 and CDR2 (germline): SQVTM, ANQGSEA. Between the trimmed V and J ends, which lost 4 bases and 4 bases, there was a span of 16 bases. The CDR3 runs 14 residues. The CDR3 nucleotides are TGCAGCGTTGCGAGGGTCGTATCGACCTATGGCTACACCTTC. This translates into CSVARVVSTYGYTF.

This clone occurred a few times. V and J are TRBV18 and TRBJ2-6; 8 bases match TRBD1. The V gene's germline CDR1 is KGHSH and CDR2 LQKENI. Trimming cost V 2 bases and J 2 bases; bases outside gene matches: 2. This CDR3 contains 16 residues. CDR3 sequence (DNA): TGTGCCAGCTCACCAGCGGACAGGGCTGGGGCCAACGTCCTGACTTTC. The encoded protein is CASSPADRAGANVLTF.

This chain joins TRBV10-3 and TRBJ1-1; D is unresolved. The CDR3 has 17 amino acids. From germline, CDR1 is ENHRY and CDR2 SYGVKD. Between the trimmed V and J ends, which lost 2 bases and 0 bases, there was a span of 16 bases. The chain's CDR3 is CAISEGSLIPMNTEAFF. The DNA for the CDR3 is TGTGCCATCAGTGAGGGCAGTTTAATCCCCATGAACACTGAAGCTTTCTTT.

This clone was picked up a small number of times. The CDR3 loop is CSVQGQDEKLFF. The DNA of the CDR3 is TGCAGCGTTCAAGGACAAGATGAAAAACTGTTTTTT. This chain connects TRBV29-1 to TRBJ1-4; D perhaps matches TRBD1 (5 bases). The V end was cut by 5 bases, the J end by 6 bases, with 10 bases between. CDR1 is SQVTM and CDR2 is ANQGSEA in the germline V gene. This CDR3 is built from 12 residues.

The genes are TRBV30 and TRBJ2-6; 7 nucleotides agree with TRBD1. The V gene end was trimmed by 1 base and the J gene end by 1 base; junction bases not matched to a gene: 7. CDR3 length equals 17 residues. From germline, CDR1 is GTSNPN and CDR2 SVGIG (reference sequence). The CDR3 reads CAWSADRMSSGANVLTF. The CDR3 bases are TGTGCCTGGAGTGCGGACAGGATGAGTTCTGGGGCCAACGTCCTGACTTTC.

The chain is built from TRBV6-6 and TRBJ1-6; 10 bases agree with TRBD1. The CDR3 runs to 15 residues. Germline V CDR1 and CDR2: MNHNY, SVGAGI (reference sequence). J lost 8 bases, V lost 7 bases, and 8 bases had no gene match. DNA of the CDR3: TGTGCCAGCAACGTCGGGGACAGGGGATATTCACCCCTCCACTTT. Translating it yields CASNVGDRGYSPLHF.

In its sample, this clone was seen a few times. The chain recombines TRBV2 with TRBJ2-1; a weak D match, TRBD1 (6 bases). V was cut by 6 bases and J by 9 bases, with 24 bases left in between. Looked up from germline, CDR1 is SNHLY and CDR2 is FYNNEI. The length of the CDR3 is 16 residues. The CDR3 here is CASSRGQPAPKGEQFF. The CDR3 DNA is TGTGCCAGCAGCCGAGGACAGCCGGCCCCCAAGGGTGAGCAGTTCTTC.

The chain couples TRBV7-8 to TRBJ2-1; 12 nucleotides match TRBD1. This CDR3 is 15 amino acids long. The trim removed 1 base at V and 8 bases at J, leaving 3 bases unmatched. CDR1 SGHVS and CDR2 FQNEAQ come from the germline V gene. The CDR3 DNA sequence: TGTGCCAGCAGCTTAGTGGGACAGGGGGCCGATGAGCAGTTCTTC. Residues: CASSLVGQGADEQFF.

This chain links TRBV9 with TRBJ2-3; 12 nucleotides match TRBD2. The CDR3 has 19 amino acids. The germline gives CDR1 SGDLS, CDR2 YYNGEE. V shed 0 bases and J 3 bases; nucleotides not matched to a gene: 11. The CDR3 nucleotides are TGTGCCAGCAGCGTAGACCTAGCGGGGGGGCCTAAGAGAACAGATACGCAGTATTTT. This translates into CASSVDLAGGPKRTDTQYF.

The chain employs TRBV5-1 and TRBJ2-1; the D is unclear. With 5 bases removed from V and 4 bases from J, the gap between germline ends came to 10 bases. The CDR3 length is 13 residues. Germline V gene sequence: CDR1 SGHRS, CDR2 YFSETQ. CDR3 in DNA: TGCGCCAGCAGGCTAAGAGAGTACAATGAGCAGTTCTTC. Its protein product is CASRLREYNEQFF.

This clone was found once. This chain joins TRBV9 and TRBJ1-6, with 9 bases that match TRBD1. The CDR3 has 17 amino acids. The V segment lost 5 bases and the J segment 6 bases; nucleotides outside the gene matches: 12. Germline values: CDR1 SGDLS, CDR2 YYNGEE. The DNA of the CDR3 is TGTGCCAGCAGTGCCCCGACAGGGGGAAAATCTAATTCACCCCTCCACTTT. Residues: CASSAPTGGKSNSPLHF.

The chain joins TRBV7-2 to TRBJ2-1, with 8 bases fitting TRBD2. V shed 7 bases, J shed 9 bases, and the junction held 14 bases outside the gene matches. Germline V gives CDR1 SGHTA, CDR2 FQGNSA. The CDR3 has 15 amino acids. CDR3 region: CASTRDPGGGLEQFF. DNA of the CDR3: TGTGCCAGCACCCGTGATCCCGGCGGGGGGCTTGAGCAGTTCTTC.

This clone showed up just a few times. This rearrangement joins TRBV30 to TRBJ2-5; D unclear. There are 13 residues in the CDR3. The V and J ends lost 2 bases and 5 bases respectively, with 12 bases between them. The germline gives CDR1 GTSNPN, CDR2 SVGIG (reference sequence). The CDR3 sequence: CAWSIASGETQYF. The DNA of the CDR3 is TGTGCCTGGAGTATCGCTTCCGGGGAGACCCAGTACTTC. The complete variable domain, with remaining parts taken from reference TRBV30 and TRBJ2-5, reads SQTIHQWPATLVQPVGSPLSLECTVEGTSNPNLYWYRQAAGRGLQLLFYSVGIGQISSEVPQNLSASRPQDRQFILSSKKLLLSDSGFYLCAWSIASGETQYFGPGTRLLVL.

This clone was picked up a small number of times. V gene TRBV5-4 combines with J gene TRBJ1-6, with TRBD1 matching over 11 bases. Trimming at V came to 3 bases and at J to 8 bases, leaving 7 bases not matched to a gene. Germline loops: CDR1 SGHNT, CDR2 YYREEE (reference sequence). The length of the CDR3 is 16 residues. The CDR3 coding sequence is TGTGCCAGCAGCTCCGGACAGGGGGCACGGGATTCACCCCTCCACTTT. Its translation: CASSSGQGARDSPLHF. Combining the CDR3 with reference TRBV5-4 and TRBJ1-6 gives the whole variable domain ETGVTQSPTHLIKTRGQQVTLRCSSQSGHNTVSWYQQALGQGPQFIFQYYREEENGRGNFPPRFSGLQFPNYSSELNVNALELDDSALYLCASSSGQGARDSPLHFGNGTRLTVT.

This clone was seen a few times. The CDR3 here is CASSEIGARGAYGYTF. In DNA form, the CDR3 reads TGTGCCAGCAGTGAAATTGGGGCAAGGGGGGCCTATGGCTACACCTTC. The chain links TRBV25-1 to TRBJ1-2, with D possibly matching TRBD1 (6 bases). Germline CDR1 reads MGHDK; CDR2 reads SYGVNS. Trimming removed 2 bases at V and 4 bases at J, with 17 bases between. This CDR3 comprises 16 residues.

The rearrangement uses TRBV25-1 and TRBJ1-5, with D uncertain. Trimming took off 8 bases at V and 4 bases at J, with 9 bases between the two ends. CDR1 is MGHDK and CDR2 is SYGVNS in the germline V gene. There are 12 residues in the CDR3. This chain's CDR3 is CASSRGNQPQHF. Here the CDR3 DNA reads TGTGCCAGCTCCCGCGGGAATCAGCCCCAGCATTTT.